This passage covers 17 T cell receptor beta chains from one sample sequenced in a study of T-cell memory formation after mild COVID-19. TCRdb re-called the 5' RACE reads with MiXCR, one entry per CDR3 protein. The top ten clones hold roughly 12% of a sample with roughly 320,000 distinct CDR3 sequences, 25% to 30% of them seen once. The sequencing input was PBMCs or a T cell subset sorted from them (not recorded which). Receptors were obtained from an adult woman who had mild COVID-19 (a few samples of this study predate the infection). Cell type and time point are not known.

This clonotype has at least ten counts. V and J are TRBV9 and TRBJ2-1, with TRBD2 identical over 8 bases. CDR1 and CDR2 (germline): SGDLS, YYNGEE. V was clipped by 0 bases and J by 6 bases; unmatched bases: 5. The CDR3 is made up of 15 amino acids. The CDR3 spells CASSVGGLGLNEQFF. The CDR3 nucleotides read TGTGCCAGCAGCGTAGGGGGACTAGGGCTCAATGAGCAGTTCTTC.

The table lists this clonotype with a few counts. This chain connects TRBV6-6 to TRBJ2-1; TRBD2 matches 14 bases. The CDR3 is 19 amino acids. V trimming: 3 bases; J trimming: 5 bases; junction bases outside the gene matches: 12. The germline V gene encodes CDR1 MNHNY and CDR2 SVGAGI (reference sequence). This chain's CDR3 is CASSYPTSGGARAHNEQFF. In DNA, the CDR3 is TGTGCCAGCAGTTATCCGACTAGCGGGGGGGCTAGGGCCCACAATGAGCAGTTCTTC.

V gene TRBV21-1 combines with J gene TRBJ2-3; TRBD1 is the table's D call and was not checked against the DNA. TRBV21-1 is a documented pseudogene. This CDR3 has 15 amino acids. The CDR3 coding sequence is TGTGCCAGCACCGGACCCAGGGGTAGCACAGATACGCAGTATTTT. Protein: CASTGPRGSTDTQYF.

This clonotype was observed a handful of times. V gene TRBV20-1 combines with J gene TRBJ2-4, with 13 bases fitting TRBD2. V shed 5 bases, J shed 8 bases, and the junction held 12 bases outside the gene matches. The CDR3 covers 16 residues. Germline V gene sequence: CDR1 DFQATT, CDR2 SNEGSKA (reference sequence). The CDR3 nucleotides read TGCAGTGCTGTCCTCATACTAGCGGGGGGGCCTCACATTCAGTACTTC. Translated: CSAVLILAGGPHIQYF.

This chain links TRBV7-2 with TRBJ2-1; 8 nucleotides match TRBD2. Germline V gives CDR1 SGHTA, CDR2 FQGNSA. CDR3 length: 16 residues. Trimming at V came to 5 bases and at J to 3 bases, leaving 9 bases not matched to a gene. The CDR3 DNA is TGTGCCAGCAGCCTCGAAGCGGGAGTAAACTACAATGAGCAGTTCTTC. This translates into CASSLEAGVNYNEQFF.

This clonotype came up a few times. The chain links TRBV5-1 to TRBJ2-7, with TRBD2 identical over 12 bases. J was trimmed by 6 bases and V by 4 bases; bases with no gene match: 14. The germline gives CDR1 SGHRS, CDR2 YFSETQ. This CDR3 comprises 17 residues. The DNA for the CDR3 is TGCGCCAGCAGCCGGGGTAAGACTAGCGGGAGTCTAGGCGAGCAGTACTTC. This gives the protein CASSRGKTSGSLGEQYF.

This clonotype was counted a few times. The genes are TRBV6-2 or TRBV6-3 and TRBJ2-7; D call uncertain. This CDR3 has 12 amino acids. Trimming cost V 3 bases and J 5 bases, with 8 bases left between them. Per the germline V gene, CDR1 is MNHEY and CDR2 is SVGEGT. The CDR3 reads CASSYGVNEQYF. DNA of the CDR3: TGTGCCAGCAGTTATGGGGTAAACGAGCAGTACTTC.

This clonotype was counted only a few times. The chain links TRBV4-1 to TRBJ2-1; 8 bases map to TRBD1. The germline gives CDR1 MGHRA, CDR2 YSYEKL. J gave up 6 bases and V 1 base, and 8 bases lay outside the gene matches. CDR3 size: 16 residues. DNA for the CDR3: TGCGCCAGCAGCCAAGGGGACAGGTTGGGGTCCAATGAGCAGTTCTTC. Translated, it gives CASSQGDRLGSNEQFF.

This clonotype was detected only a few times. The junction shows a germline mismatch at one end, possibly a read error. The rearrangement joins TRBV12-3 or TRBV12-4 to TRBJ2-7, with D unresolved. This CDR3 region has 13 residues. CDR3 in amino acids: CASSFLMGERVDF. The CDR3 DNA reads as TGTGCCAGCAGTTTTCTGATGGGTGAAAGGGTGGACTTC.

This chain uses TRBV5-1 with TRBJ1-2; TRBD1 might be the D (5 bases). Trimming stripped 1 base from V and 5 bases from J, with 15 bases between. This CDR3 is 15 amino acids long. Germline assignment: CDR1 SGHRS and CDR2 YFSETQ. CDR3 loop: CASSLQSGDLYGYTF. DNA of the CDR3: TGCGCCAGCAGCTTGCAGTCGGGGGACTTATATGGCTACACCTTC.

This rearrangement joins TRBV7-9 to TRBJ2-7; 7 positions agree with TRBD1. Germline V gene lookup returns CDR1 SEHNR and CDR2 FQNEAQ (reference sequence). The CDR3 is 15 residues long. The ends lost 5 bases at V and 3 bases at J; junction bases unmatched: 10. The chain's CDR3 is CASSPGQGVIYEQYF. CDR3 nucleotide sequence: TGTGCCAGCAGCCCGGGGCAGGGGGTAATCTACGAGCAGTACTTC.

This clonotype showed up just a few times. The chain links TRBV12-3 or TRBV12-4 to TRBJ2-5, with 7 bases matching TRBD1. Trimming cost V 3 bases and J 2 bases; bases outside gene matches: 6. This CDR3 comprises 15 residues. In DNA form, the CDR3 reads TGTGCCAGCAGTTTTAAAGGGACAGCGCAAGAGACCCAGTACTTC. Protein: CASSFKGTAQETQYF.

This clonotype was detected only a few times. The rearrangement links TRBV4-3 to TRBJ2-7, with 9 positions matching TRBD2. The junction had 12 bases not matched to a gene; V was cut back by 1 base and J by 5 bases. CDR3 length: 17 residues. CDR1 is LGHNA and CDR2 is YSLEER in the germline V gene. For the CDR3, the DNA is TGCGCCAGCAGCCAAGGGAGCGGGAGGTCCAGGGGAGACGAGCAGTACTTC. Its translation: CASSQGSGRSRGDEQYF.

The CDR3 is CASSASGTGLYEQFF. Here the CDR3 DNA reads TGTGCCAGCAGTGCTTCCGGGACAGGGCTTTATGAGCAGTTCTTC. The V call is TRBV12-3 or TRBV12-4, the J call TRBJ2-1; 9 bases align to TRBD1. The CDR3 sequence is 15 residues long. V was pared by 5 bases and J by 8 bases, with 10 bases of the junction left unmatched.

For the CDR3, the DNA is TGTGCCAGCAGTAGCCGGACAGGGGGCGGAGAGACCCAGTACTTC. Its protein is CASSSRTGGGETQYF. V gene TRBV11-2 combines with J gene TRBJ2-5, with 11 bases that match TRBD1. This CDR3 is built from 15 residues. Germline trimming cut 6 bases from V and 4 bases from J; bases unmatched to any gene: 7. Per the germline V gene, CDR1 is SGHAT and CDR2 is FQNNGV.

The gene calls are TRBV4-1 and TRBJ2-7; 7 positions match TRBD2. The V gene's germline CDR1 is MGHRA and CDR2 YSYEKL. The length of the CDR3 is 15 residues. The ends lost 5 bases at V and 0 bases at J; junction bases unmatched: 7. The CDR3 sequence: CASSEAGRNSYEQYF. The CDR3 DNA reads TGCGCCAGCAGCGAAGCGGGGAGGAACTCCTACGAGCAGTACTTC.

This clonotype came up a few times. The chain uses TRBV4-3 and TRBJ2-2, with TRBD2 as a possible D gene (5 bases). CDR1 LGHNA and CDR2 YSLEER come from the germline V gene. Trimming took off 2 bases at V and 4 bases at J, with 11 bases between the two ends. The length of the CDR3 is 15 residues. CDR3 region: CASSQRGLGTGELFF. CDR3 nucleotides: TGCGCCAGCAGCCAACGAGGGTTGGGCACCGGGGAGCTGTTTTTT.